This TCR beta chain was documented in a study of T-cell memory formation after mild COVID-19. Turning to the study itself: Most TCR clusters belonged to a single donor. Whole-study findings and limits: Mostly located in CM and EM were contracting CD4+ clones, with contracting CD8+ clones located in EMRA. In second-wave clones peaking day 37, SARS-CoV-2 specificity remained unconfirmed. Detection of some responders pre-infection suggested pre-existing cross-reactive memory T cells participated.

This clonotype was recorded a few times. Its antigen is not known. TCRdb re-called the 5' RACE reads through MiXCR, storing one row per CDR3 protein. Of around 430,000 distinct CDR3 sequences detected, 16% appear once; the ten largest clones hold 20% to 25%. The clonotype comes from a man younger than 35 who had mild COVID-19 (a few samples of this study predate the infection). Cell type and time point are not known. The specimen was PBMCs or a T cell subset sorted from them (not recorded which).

The CDR3 nucleotides read TGCAGTGCTAGAGTGGTAGATACGCAGTATTTT. Encoded protein: CSARVVDTQYF. The J gene is TRBJ2-3, the V gene TRBV20-1; D remains unclear. The germline gives CDR1 DFQATT, CDR2 SNEGSKA (reference sequence). V lost 1 base, J lost 5 bases, and 4 bases lay in between. This CDR3 is built from 11 residues.